Each of the 27 T cell receptor beta chains below was sequenced from the same sample in a study of T cell clonotyping in hematopoietic cell transplantation. TCRdb's table, derived via immunoSEQ multiplex PCR, lists solely in-frame clones and lacks some. This sample carries about 41,000 clones, 80% to 85% of them seen once, and the ten largest clones take approximately 5.4%. Specified time point: recipient sample about 28 days before transplant, after cytoreduction. Source: peripheral blood mononuclear cells, taken before stem cell transplant. The receptors here all came from a man aged 55 to 69 with myelodysplastic syndrome. Some clones in this sample may be carry-over from other donors' samples.

The table lists this clone with a few counts. CDR3 region: CASSYYQPLSNQPQHF. Here the CDR3 DNA reads TGTGCCAGCAGCTATTACCAACCCCTTAGCAATCAGCCCCAGCATTTT. The chain carries TRBV5-6 and TRBJ1-5, with D uncertain. This CDR3 is 16 amino acids long. CDR1 is SGHDT, CDR2 YYEEEE, per germline. V was pared by 3 bases and J by 0 bases, with 13 bases between.

The chain is built from TRBV6-5 and TRBJ2-7; TRBD2 matches 13 bases. After removal of 2 bases from V and 12 bases from J, the junction contained 7 bases not matched to a gene. CDR1 and CDR2 (germline): MNHEY, SVGAGI. The CDR3 extends over 14 amino acids. The DNA of the CDR3 is TGTGCCAGCAGTTACGGACTAGCGGGGGCCAGGTGGTACTTC. This sequence encodes CASSYGLAGARWYF.

This clone appeared a few times. The genes are TRBV14 and TRBJ1-2; 9 bases line up with TRBD1. The germline CDR1 and CDR2 sequences are SGHDN and FVKESK. The J segment lost 7 bases and the V segment lost 4 bases, leaving 7 bases of the junction unmatched. This CDR3 has 14 amino acids. CDR3 DNA: TGTGCCAGCAGCCCTTCGGACAGGGGCGGTGGCTACACCTTC. It translates to CASSPSDRGGGYTF.

The table lists this clone with a few counts. The chain combines TRBV4-2 with TRBJ2-3; D tentatively reads TRBD1 or TRBD2 (5 bases each). The CDR3 runs to 17 residues. V gave up 2 bases and J gave up 5 bases, with 20 bases separating them. Germline values: CDR1 LGHNA, CDR2 YNFKEQ. CDR3 nucleotide sequence: TGTGCCAGCAGCCAAAACATAAACACTAGAGGGGAAGATACGCAGTATTTT. This gives the protein CASSQNINTRGEDTQYF.

CDR3 nucleotide sequence: TGTGCCAGCAGCCAAGACACTAGCCCGGACTACGAGCAGTACTTC. Translation gives CASSQDTSPDYEQYF. J is TRBJ2-7 and V is TRBV4-2, with a weak D call TRBD2 (6 bases). The CDR3 runs 15 residues. Germline values: CDR1 LGHNA, CDR2 YNFKEQ. The V end lost 0 bases, the J end lost 3 bases, and 12 bases lay between the germline ends.

This chain joins TRBV30 and TRBJ1-2; a possible D gene is TRBD1 (6 bases). The CDR3 has 19 amino acids. Germline V gene data show CDR1 as GTSNPN and CDR2 as SVGIG (reference sequence). V lost 0 bases, J lost 0 bases, and 23 bases lay in between. This CDR3 is CAWSVFRTAGSNPNYGYTF. The CDR3 DNA is TGTGCCTGGAGTGTTTTCCGGACAGCCGGATCTAATCCTAACTATGGCTACACCTTC.

The J gene is TRBJ2-7, the V gene TRBV5-6, with unresolved D. Germline V gene data show CDR1 as SGHDT and CDR2 as YYEEEE. V was cut by 4 bases and J by 3 bases, with 11 bases left in between. The CDR3 is 13 residues long. CDR3 bases: TGTGCCAGCAGCGTTGCCGGGCGCTACGAGCAGTACTTC. Encoded protein: CASSVAGRYEQYF. The whole variable domain, remainder taken from reference TRBV5-6 and TRBJ2-7, is DAGVTQSPTHLIKTRGQQVTLRCSPKSGHDTVSWYQQALGQGPQFIFQYYEEEERQRGNFPDRFSGHQFPNYSSELNVNALLLGDSALYLCASSVAGRYEQYFGPGTRLTVT.

This rearrangement joins TRBV14 to TRBJ2-2; TRBD2 agrees at 10 bases. Germline loops: CDR1 SGHDN, CDR2 FVKESK. The CDR3 covers 15 residues. V lost 5 bases to trimming and J lost 4 bases; unmatched junction nucleotides: 4. The CDR3 sequence: CASSTGLASTGELFF. CDR3 sequence (DNA): TGTGCCAGCAGCACGGGACTAGCGAGCACCGGGGAGCTGTTTTTT.

The CDR3 DNA reads TGCGCCAGCAGCCTTACTCCCGGGACAGGGTTCCAAGATACGCAGTATTTT. This encodes CASSLTPGTGFQDTQYF. V is TRBV4-1 and J is TRBJ2-3, with 9 positions matching TRBD1. V gave up 4 bases and J gave up 5 bases; unmatched junction bases: 13. The CDR3 extends over 17 amino acids. Germline assignment: CDR1 MGHRA and CDR2 YSYEKL.

This clone turned up a few times. The gene calls are TRBV10-3 and TRBJ1-2; D is undetermined. The CDR3 consists of 13 residues. CDR1 is ENHRY and CDR2 is SYGVKD in the germline V gene. V dropped 3 bases and J dropped 0 bases, with 5 bases sitting between them. The chain's CDR3 is CAISDGANYGYTF. CDR3 nucleotide sequence: TGTGCCATCAGTGACGGAGCTAACTATGGCTACACCTTC.

The chain employs TRBV2 and TRBJ2-1, with 9 bases matching TRBD1. CDR1 and CDR2 (germline): SNHLY, FYNNEI. The CDR3 totals 15 residues. V trimming: 7 bases; J trimming: 4 bases; junction bases outside the gene matches: 8. The CDR3: CASMTDRGGYNEQFF. CDR3 in DNA: TGTGCCAGCATGACGGACAGGGGAGGGTACAATGAGCAGTTCTTC.

The CDR3 bases are TGCGCCAGCAGCCCGCCCCAGGGACAGGCGAACTCTGGGGCCAACGTCCTGACTTTC. Encoded protein: CASSPPQGQANSGANVLTF. The rearrangement uses TRBV5-1 and TRBJ2-6, with 8 bases that match TRBD1. The CDR3 covers 19 residues. Trimming removed 4 bases from V and 0 bases from J; junction bases left unmatched: 12. Germline V CDR1 and CDR2: SGHRS, YFSETQ.

The V and J genes are TRBV6-5 and TRBJ2-5; weak D call: TRBD2 (6 bases). Trimming left V 0 bases short and J 5 bases short, with 10 bases between. The CDR3 extends over 14 amino acids. Germline assignment: CDR1 MNHEY and CDR2 SVGAGI. This chain's CDR3 is CASSYSGGGETQYF. The CDR3 DNA follows: TGTGCCAGCAGTTACTCGGGGGGAGGTGAGACCCAGTACTTC.

The rearrangement joins TRBV5-6 to TRBJ1-6; a weak D match, TRBD1 (6 bases). Trimming took off 2 bases at V and 7 bases at J, with 7 bases between the two ends. Germline CDR1 SGHDT, CDR2 YYEEEE. The length of the CDR3 is 13 residues. The CDR3 loop is CASSFQGNSPLHF. DNA for the CDR3: TGTGCCAGCAGCTTTCAGGGGAATTCACCCCTCCACTTT.

The rearrangement links TRBV11-2 to TRBJ2-7, with 7 bases identical to TRBD1. Germline CDR1 SGHAT, CDR2 FQNNGV. The V gene end was trimmed by 3 bases and the J gene end by 6 bases; junction bases not matched to a gene: 5. This CDR3 comprises 13 residues. CDR3 bases: TGTGCCAGCAGCTTTCACAGGACAGGCGAGCAGTACTTC. It codes for CASSFHRTGEQYF.

The chain recombines TRBV4-1 with TRBJ2-3, with D possibly being TRBD2 (7 bases). Trimming shortened V by 4 bases and J by 8 bases, and 22 bases separated the two germline ends. The CDR3 consists of 16 residues. The germline V gene has CDR1 MGHRA and CDR2 YSYEKL. The CDR3 here is CASSPAGTGGPGTQYF. CDR3 in DNA: TGCGCCAGCAGCCCAGCAGGAACGGGGGGCCCAGGTACGCAGTATTTT.

The genes are TRBV9 and TRBJ1-1, with no clear D. Germline assignment: CDR1 SGDLS and CDR2 YYNGEE. The CDR3 runs 17 residues. Trimming cost V 0 bases and J 1 base, with 16 bases left between them. In nucleotides, the CDR3 is TGTGCCAGCAGCGTAGGGCTCGACCTCCGAACGAACACTGAAGCTTTCTTT. Its translation: CASSVGLDLRTNTEAFF.

In regard to this clone: Other DNA sequences in this sample translate to the same CDR3. The chain is built from TRBV11-2 and TRBJ2-7; D uncertain. CDR3 length equals 13 residues. Deletions cut 1 base from V and 4 bases from J, with 8 bases between. The germline V gene encodes CDR1 SGHAT and CDR2 FQNNGV. In DNA form, the CDR3 reads TGTGCCAGCAGCTTAGGAGACGGATACGAGCAGTACTTC. Amino acids: CASSLGDGYEQYF.

The chain is built from TRBV7-3 and TRBJ2-5; 9 positions agree with TRBD2. The V gene end was trimmed by 2 bases and the J gene end by 4 bases; junction bases not matched to a gene: 2. Germline lookup yields CDR1 SGHTA and CDR2 FQGTGA. The CDR3 consists of 14 residues. As DNA, the CDR3 is TGTGCCAGCAGCTTAGGCGGGGGGGGAGAGACCCAGTACTTC. As protein: CASSLGGGGETQYF.

The chain has TRBV27 and TRBJ1-6, with 10 bases matching TRBD1. Germline loops: CDR1 MNHEY, CDR2 SMNVEV (reference sequence). J lost 10 bases, V lost 6 bases, and 9 bases had no gene match. CDR3 length: 15 residues. CDR3 in DNA: TGTGCCAGCAGACCCCCGGGACAGGGGTACTCACCCCTCCACTTT. Translating gives CASRPPGQGYSPLHF.

V and J are TRBV10-3 and TRBJ1-1, with no clear D. The CDR3 runs to 16 residues. Germline-derived CDR1 and CDR2 are ENHRY and SYGVKD. V was cut by 2 bases and J by 3 bases, with 16 bases left in between. The CDR3 DNA sequence: TGTGCCATCAGTGAGGGAGCAGGAGGGTTGGACACTGAAGCTTTCTTT. Residues: CAISEGAGGLDTEAFF.

The chain combines TRBV2 with TRBJ1-2; D gene uncertain. V dropped 6 bases and J dropped 4 bases, with 15 bases sitting between them. Looked up from germline, CDR1 is SNHLY and CDR2 is FYNNEI. There are 14 residues in the CDR3. CDR3 DNA: TGTGCCAGCAGCTCACCCCCCATCTTCTATGGCTACACCTTC. This gives the protein CASSSPPIFYGYTF.

The chain joins TRBV5-1 to TRBJ1-3, with D uncertain. The CDR3 is 17 residues long. Trimming removed 5 bases at V and 2 bases at J, with 20 bases between. The germline V gene encodes CDR1 SGHRS and CDR2 YFSETQ. The CDR3 coding sequence is TGCGCCAGCAGTCGGGAGTTCGGGGTCATCGCTGGAAACACCATATATTTT. The encoded protein is CASSREFGVIAGNTIYF.

The chain carries TRBV10-3 and TRBJ2-7, with 9 bases aligning to TRBD1. Trimming removed 0 bases from V and 4 bases from J; junction bases left unmatched: 4. The CDR3 loop spans 15 amino acids. Germline V gives CDR1 ENHRY, CDR2 SYGVKD. The CDR3 reads CAISESMGQGYEQYF. The DNA for the CDR3 is TGTGCCATCAGTGAGTCGATGGGACAGGGATACGAGCAGTACTTC.

The J gene is TRBJ2-6, the V gene TRBV5-1, with D unresolved. The CDR3 has 16 amino acids. Germline values: CDR1 SGHRS, CDR2 YFSETQ. V was cut by 0 bases and J by 0 bases, with 7 bases left in between. The CDR3 loop reads CASSLDDPSGANVLTF. Here the CDR3 DNA reads TGCGCCAGCAGCTTGGACGATCCCTCTGGGGCCAACGTCCTGACTTTC.

The chain carries TRBV2 and TRBJ1-1; D gene uncertain. Trimming pared 3 bases from V and 2 bases from J, leaving 16 bases between. There are 16 residues in the CDR3. Germline values: CDR1 SNHLY, CDR2 FYNNEI. The CDR3: CASSESSRISNTEAFF. DNA for the CDR3: TGTGCCAGCAGTGAGTCATCTCGGATCTCCAACACTGAAGCTTTCTTT.

This clone appeared a few times. This chain connects TRBV7-2 to TRBJ2-3; unclear D gene. The CDR3 is 12 amino acids. Deletions cut 1 base from V and 3 bases from J, with 2 bases between. Germline V gene sequence: CDR1 SGHTA, CDR2 FQGNSA. CDR3 protein: CASSLGTDTQYF. The CDR3 coding sequence is TGTGCCAGCAGCTTAGGGACAGATACGCAGTATTTT. Full variable domain (outside the CDR3, taken from reference TRBV7-2 and TRBJ2-3): GAGVSQSPSNKVTEKGKDVELRCDPISGHTALYWYRQSLGQGLEFLIYFQGNSAPDKSGLPSDRFSAERTGGSVSTLTIQRTQQEDSAVYLCASSLGTDTQYFGPGTRLTVL.